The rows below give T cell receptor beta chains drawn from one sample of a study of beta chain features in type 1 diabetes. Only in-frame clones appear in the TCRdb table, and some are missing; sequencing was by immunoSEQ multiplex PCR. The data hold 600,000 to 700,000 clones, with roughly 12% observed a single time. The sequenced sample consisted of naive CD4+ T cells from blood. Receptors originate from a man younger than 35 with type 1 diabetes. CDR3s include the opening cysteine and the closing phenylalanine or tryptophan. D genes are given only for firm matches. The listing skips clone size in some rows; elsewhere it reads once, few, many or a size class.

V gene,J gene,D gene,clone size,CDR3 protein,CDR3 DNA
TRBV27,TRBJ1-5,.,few,CASSFWGAGNQPQHF,TGTGCCAGCAGTTTTTGGGGGGCTGGAAATCAGCCCCAGCATTTT
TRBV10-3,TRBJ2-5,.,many,CAISESEETQYF,TGTGCCATCAGTGAGTCCGAGGAGACCCAGTACTTC
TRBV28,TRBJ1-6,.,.,CASSTPQGPSPLHF,TGTGCCAGCAGCACCCCCCAGGGTCCCTCACCCCTCCACTTT
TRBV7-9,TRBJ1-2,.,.,CASSLEGGGYGYTF,TGTGCCAGCAGCTTAGAAGGAGGGGGCTATGGCTACACCTTC
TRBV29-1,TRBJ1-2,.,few,CSVEVASGVPSYGYTF,TGCAGCGTTGAAGTGGCATCGGGGGTTCCTTCCTATGGCTACACCTTC
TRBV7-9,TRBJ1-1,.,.,CASSSVSEAFF,TGTGCCAGCAGCTCCGTATCAGAAGCTTTCTTT
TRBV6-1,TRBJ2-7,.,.,CASSEARDFLAYEQYF,TGTGCCAGCAGTGAAGCGCGGGACTTCCTCGCCTACGAGCAGTACTTC
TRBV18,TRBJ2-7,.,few,CASSPYPGHTSYEQYF,TGTGCCAGCTCACCATATCCGGGACATACCTCCTACGAGCAGTACTTC
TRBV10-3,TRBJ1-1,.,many,CAIRQTENTEAFF,TGTGCCATCAGGCAGACAGAGAACACTGAAGCTTTCTTT
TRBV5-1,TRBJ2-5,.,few,CASSRAVQETQYF,TGCGCCAGCAGCCGGGCCGTCCAAGAGACCCAGTACTTC
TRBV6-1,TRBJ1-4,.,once,CASSVAGLSEKLFF,TGTGCCAGCAGTGTTGCGGGGCTTAGTGAAAAACTGTTTTTT
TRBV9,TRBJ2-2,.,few,CASSVATGSNTGELFF,TGTGCCAGCAGCGTAGCTACAGGGAGTAACACCGGGGAGCTGTTTTTT
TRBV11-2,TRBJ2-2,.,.,CASTPRHTNTGELFF,TGTGCCAGCACCCCCCGACACACGAACACCGGGGAGCTGTTTTTT
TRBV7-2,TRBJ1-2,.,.,CASSPRGRENGYTF,TGTGCCAGCAGCCCCAGGGGAAGGGAGAATGGCTACACCTTC
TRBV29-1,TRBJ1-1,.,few,CSVETYTEAFF,TGCAGCGTTGAAACGTACACTGAAGCTTTCTTT
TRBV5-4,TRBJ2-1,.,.,CASSERQLEQFF,TGTGCCAGCAGCGAACGACAGCTAGAGCAGTTCTTC
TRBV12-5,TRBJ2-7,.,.,CASSPDGSYEQYF,TGTGCTAGTTCCCCGGACGGCTCCTACGAGCAGTACTTC
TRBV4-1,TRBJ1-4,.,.,CASSQDFLKTGKLFF,TGCGCCAGCAGCCAAGATTTCCTCAAGACGGGAAAACTGTTTTTT
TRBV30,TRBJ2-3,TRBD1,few,CAWSVGVLGGPTDTQYF,TGTGCCTGGAGTGTAGGGGTCTTAGGGGGCCCCACAGATACGCAGTATTTT
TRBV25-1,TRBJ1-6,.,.,CASSLTGTGDSPLHF,TGTGCCAGCAGCTTGACCGGGACCGGAGATTCACCCCTCCACTTT
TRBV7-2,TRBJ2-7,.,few,CASSLRYEQYF,TGTGCCAGCAGCCTTAGATACGAGCAGTACTTC
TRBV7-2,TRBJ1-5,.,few,CASSLHGGNQPQHF,TGTGCCAGCAGCCTTCATGGGGGCAATCAGCCCCAGCATTTT
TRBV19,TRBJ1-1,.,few,CASSITGNTEAFF,TGTGCCAGTAGTATTACGGGGAACACTGAAGCTTTCTTT
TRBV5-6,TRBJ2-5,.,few,CASSLQETQYF,TGTGCCAGCAGCCTTCAAGAGACCCAGTACTTC
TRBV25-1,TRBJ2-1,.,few,CATDSGNSYNEQFF,TGTGCCACCGATAGCGGTAACTCCTACAATGAGCAGTTCTTC
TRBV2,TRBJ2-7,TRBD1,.,CASMRDRGLLPSYEQYF,TGTGCCAGCATGAGGGACAGGGGCCTACTGCCCTCCTACGAGCAGTACTTC
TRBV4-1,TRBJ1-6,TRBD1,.,CASSQGQGVLSPLHF,TGCGCCAGCAGCCAAGGACAGGGCGTATTATCACCCCTCCACTTT
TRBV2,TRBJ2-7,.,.,CASSDLGATYEQYF,TGTGCCAGCAGTGATCTGGGGGCAACCTACGAGCAGTACTTC
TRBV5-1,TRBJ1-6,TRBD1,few,CASSSETGRGSPLHF,TGCGCCAGCAGCTCGGAGACAGGGAGAGGTTCACCCCTCCACTTT
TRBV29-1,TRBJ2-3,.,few,CSVEYGRTDTQYF,TGCAGCGTTGAATACGGCCGCACAGATACGCAGTATTTT
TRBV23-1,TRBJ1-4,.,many,CASWGWDNEKLFF,TGCGCCAGCTGGGGTTGGGACAACGAAAAACTGTTTTTT
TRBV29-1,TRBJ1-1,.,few,CSVVWDLNTEAFF,TGCAGCGTTGTTTGGGACCTGAACACTGAAGCTTTCTTT
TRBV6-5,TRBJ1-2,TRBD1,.,CASSPDRDYGYTF,TGTGCCAGCAGCCCCGACAGGGATTATGGCTACACCTTC
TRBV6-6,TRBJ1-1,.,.,CASSLEGFTEAFF,TGTGCCAGCAGTTTGGAGGGGTTCACTGAAGCTTTCTTT
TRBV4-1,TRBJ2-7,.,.,CASSQEGTGPYEQYF,TGCGCCAGCAGCCAAGAGGGAACGGGCCCCTACGAGCAGTACTTC
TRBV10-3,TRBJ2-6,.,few,CAISGERAGANVLTF,TGTGCCATCAGTGGAGAGCGAGCAGGGGCCAACGTCCTGACTTTC
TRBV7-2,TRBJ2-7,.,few,CASSLRRDYEQYF,TGTGCCAGCAGCTTACGGCGGGACTACGAGCAGTACTTC
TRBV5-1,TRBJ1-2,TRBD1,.,CASSWKQGFEGYTF,TGCGCCAGCAGCTGGAAACAGGGGTTCGAGGGCTACACCTTC
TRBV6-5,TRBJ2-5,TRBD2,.,CASRAGGETQYF,TGTGCCAGCCGGGCGGGAGGAGAGACCCAGTACTTC
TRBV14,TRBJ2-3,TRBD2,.,CASSWARAGGPTDTQYF,TGTGCCAGCAGCTGGGCCCGAGCGGGGGGGCCCACAGATACGCAGTATTTT
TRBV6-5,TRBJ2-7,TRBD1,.,CATGTAYEQYF,TGTGCCACTGGGACAGCCTACGAGCAGTACTTC
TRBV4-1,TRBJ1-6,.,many,CASSQGGTGSPLHF,TGCGCCAGCAGCCAAGGCGGAACGGGATCACCCCTCCACTTT
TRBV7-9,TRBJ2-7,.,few,CASSLSDRLTYEQYF,TGTGCCAGCAGCTTGTCGGACAGACTAACCTACGAGCAGTACTTC
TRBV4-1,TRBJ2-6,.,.,CASSQSLQGISGANVLTF,TGCGCCAGCAGCCAAAGTCTACAGGGCATTTCTGGGGCCAACGTCCTGACTTTC
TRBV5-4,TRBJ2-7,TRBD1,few,CASSLGGQVTYEQYF,TGTGCCAGCAGCTTGGGAGGACAGGTCACCTACGAGCAGTACTTC
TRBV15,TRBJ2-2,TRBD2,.,CATSGLAGGPDGELFF,TGTGCCACCAGCGGCTTAGCGGGGGGGCCAGACGGGGAGCTGTTTTTT
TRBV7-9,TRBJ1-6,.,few,CASSLGQDNSPLHF,TGTGCCAGCAGCTTAGGTCAGGATAATTCACCCCTCCACTTT
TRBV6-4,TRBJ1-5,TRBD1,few,CASSPGQARPDQPQHF,TGTGCCAGCAGCCCCGGACAGGCCAGACCGGATCAGCCCCAGCATTTT
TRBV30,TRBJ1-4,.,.,CAWSGGGSTNEKLFF,TGTGCCTGGAGTGGCGGGGGATCAACTAATGAAAAACTGTTTTTT
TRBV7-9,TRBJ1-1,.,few,CASTPGYSDGEAFF,TGTGCCAGCACCCCTGGCTACTCGGACGGTGAAGCTTTCTTT
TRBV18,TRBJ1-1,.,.,CASSPLEDTNTEAFF,TGTGCCAGCTCACCACTCGAGGACACGAACACTGAAGCTTTCTTT
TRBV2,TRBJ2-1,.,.,CASVVLTSGPREEGDEQFF,TGTGCCAGCGTCGTGTTAACTTCGGGACCCCGCGAGGAAGGGGATGAGCAGTTCTTC